These 24 T cell receptor beta chains were sequenced from one sample in a study of T cells in Graves' hyperthyroidism and ophthalmopathy. Amplification of TCR beta CDR3 regions used RNA as the template. When the TCR CDR3 underwent first-round RT-PCR, the HTBI primer set was used. TCRdb fed the multiplex PCR reads into MiXCR, producing one record per CDR3 protein. The sample lists approximately 600,000 distinct CDR3 sequences, approximately 15% occurring once. The sequenced sample consisted of blood. The receptors were gathered from a woman under 30 with Graves' ophthalmopathy.

This clonotype was found many times. The J gene is TRBJ1-1, the V gene TRBV5-1; D remains ambiguous. CDR3 size: 13 residues. V lost 0 bases, J lost 6 bases, and 9 bases lay in between. Germline CDR1 is SGHRS and CDR2 is YFSETQ. Here the CDR3 reads CASSLGAGAEAFF. The CDR3 bases are TGCGCCAGCAGCTTGGGTGCGGGCGCTGAAGCTTTCTTT.

This clonotype has ten or more counts. The chain couples TRBV7-2 to TRBJ2-5; D not resolved. Germline V gene sequence: CDR1 SGHTA, CDR2 FQGNSA. There are 12 residues in the CDR3. V lost 1 base and J 5 bases, leaving 5 bases between the germline ends. CDR3 nucleotide sequence: TGTGCCAGCAGCTTAGGTTGGGAGACCCAGTACTTC. Residues: CASSLGWETQYF.

The V and J genes are TRBV2 and TRBJ2-1; 13 bases match TRBD2. The CDR3 consists of 15 residues. V shed 7 bases, J shed 7 bases, and the junction held 7 bases outside the gene matches. Looked up from germline, CDR1 is SNHLY and CDR2 is FYNNEI. The CDR3 spells CASIEGLAGQNEQFF. In DNA form, the CDR3 reads TGTGCCAGCATTGAGGGACTAGCGGGACAAAATGAGCAGTTCTTC.

The rearrangement uses TRBV6-6 and TRBJ2-1; 8 bases match TRBD2. This CDR3 is built from 17 residues. V was clipped by 0 bases and J by 3 bases; unmatched bases: 7. From germline, CDR1 is MNHNY and CDR2 SVGAGI (reference sequence). The chain's CDR3 is CASSYSSPSGFYNEQFF. In DNA form, the CDR3 reads TGTGCCAGCAGTTACTCGTCTCCTAGCGGGTTCTACAATGAGCAGTTCTTC.

CDR3 coding DNA: TGTGCCAGCAGTCCCACCCTCTCTAGCAGCGGGAGTGTGAATGAGCAGTTCTTC. Residues: CASSPTLSSSGSVNEQFF. The V call is TRBV6-1, the J call TRBJ2-1, with 8 bases fitting TRBD2. The CDR3 is 18 amino acids. Looked up from germline, CDR1 is MNHNS and CDR2 is SASEGT. The trim removed 5 bases at V and 7 bases at J, leaving 19 bases unmatched.

This clonotype was detected ten times or more. This chain links TRBV12-3 or TRBV12-4 with TRBJ2-3; D is unresolved. The CDR3 runs to 15 residues. Between the trimmed V and J ends, which lost 5 bases and 1 base, there was a span of 13 bases. CDR3 amino acids: CASSRAFVGTDTQYF. The DNA for the CDR3 is TGTGCCAGCAGTCGGGCATTTGTGGGCACAGATACGCAGTATTTT.

This chain connects TRBV7-9 to TRBJ2-7, with D unclear. This CDR3 is 15 amino acids long. The V gene's germline CDR1 is SEHNR and CDR2 FQNEAQ (reference sequence). Between the trimmed V and J ends, which lost 5 bases and 0 bases, there was a span of 14 bases. The CDR3 loop is CASSPWTLSSYEQYF. As DNA, the CDR3 is TGTGCCAGCAGCCCCTGGACCCTAAGCTCCTACGAGCAGTACTTC.

This chain links TRBV24-1 with TRBJ2-1; D gene ambiguous. The germline V gene has CDR1 KGHDR and CDR2 SFDVKD. The length of the CDR3 is 12 residues. Between the trimmed V and J ends, which lost 1 base and 7 bases, there was a span of 4 bases. This chain's CDR3 is CATSDFPNEQFF. In nucleotides, the CDR3 is TGTGCCACCAGTGATTTCCCAAATGAGCAGTTCTTC.

This chain links TRBV4-2 with TRBJ2-7; the D is unclear. The CDR3 covers 13 residues. Germline CDR1 and CDR2: LGHNA and YNFKEQ. Trimming stripped 4 bases from V and 5 bases from J, with 12 bases between. DNA for the CDR3: TGTGCCAGCAGCCCTTCTCGCGCGGACGAGCAGTACTTC. As protein: CASSPSRADEQYF.

This clonotype was detected a few times. CDR3 nucleotide sequence: TGTGCCAGCAGCCACGGGCTGACCTACGAGCAGTACTTC. It codes for CASSHGLTYEQYF. The rearrangement uses TRBV12-3 or TRBV12-4 and TRBJ2-7, with D uncertain. The CDR3 loop spans 13 amino acids. V was shortened by 6 bases and J by 2 bases, with 11 bases between the two germline ends.

This clonotype was recorded at least ten times. The gene calls are TRBV11-2 and TRBJ2-6, with 9 bases fitting TRBD2. The CDR3 length is 13 residues. CDR1 is SGHAT and CDR2 is FQNNGV in the germline V gene. V lost 5 bases, J lost 19 bases, and 12 bases stayed unmatched. CDR3 residues: CASSLPGLAFSTF. The CDR3 coding sequence is TGTGCCAGCAGCCTGCCGGGACTAGCTTTCAGCACTTTC.

Many counts were recorded for this clonotype. The chain has TRBV7-9 and TRBJ1-6, with TRBD1 matching over 7 bases. CDR1 is SEHNR and CDR2 is FQNEAQ in the germline V gene (reference sequence). V shed 5 bases and J 6 bases; nucleotides not matched to a gene: 4. The CDR3 loop spans 14 amino acids. The CDR3 sequence: CASSLQGINSPLHF. The CDR3 DNA reads as TGTGCCAGCAGCCTACAGGGGATTAATTCACCCCTCCACTTT.

This clonotype appeared many times. The chain recombines TRBV6-1 with TRBJ1-2, with D possibly being TRBD1 (6 bases). Germline V gives CDR1 MNHNS, CDR2 SASEGT. Trimming took off 1 base at V and 7 bases at J, with 13 bases between the two ends. This CDR3 has 14 residues. The CDR3 nucleotides read TGTGCCAGCAGTGAAGGGCCAGGGGTTGGTGGCTACACCTTC. Translation: CASSEGPGVGGYTF.

The V gene is TRBV3-1, the J gene TRBJ2-3, with 10 bases fitting TRBD2. The CDR3 covers 22 residues. V lost 1 base to trimming and J lost 0 bases; unmatched junction nucleotides: 19. Germline loops: CDR1 LGHDT, CDR2 YNNKEL (reference sequence). The CDR3 DNA reads TGTGCCAGCAGCCAAGGCATCCGGAGGAGCGGGAGGGACGGCGGAAGCACAGATACGCAGTATTTT. Its translation is CASSQGIRRSGRDGGSTDTQYF.

This clonotype occurred many times. The DNA for the CDR3 is TGCAGTGCTAGAGGTGAACTAGTGTACGAGCAGTACTTC. As protein: CSARGELVYEQYF. The chain couples TRBV20-1 to TRBJ2-7, with D possibly TRBD2 on 5 matching bases. V shed 1 base and J shed 4 bases, with 11 bases lying between them. CDR3 length: 13 amino acids. The V gene's germline CDR1 is DFQATT and CDR2 SNEGSKA (reference sequence).

V is TRBV6-5 and J is TRBJ1-1; possible D gene TRBD1, 6 bases. The germline V gene encodes CDR1 MNHEY and CDR2 SVGAGI. The CDR3 totals 12 residues. The V end was cut by 2 bases, the J end by 8 bases, with 9 bases between. The CDR3 sequence is CASSYQQGEAFF. The CDR3 DNA reads TGTGCCAGCAGTTACCAACAGGGAGAAGCTTTCTTT.

This clonotype was seen ten or more times. V usage is TRBV10-3 and J usage is TRBJ2-7; possible D gene TRBD1, 6 bases. Trimming cost V 2 bases and J 3 bases, with 14 bases left between them. The CDR3 consists of 15 residues. Germline V CDR1 and CDR2: ENHRY, SYGVKD. In DNA, the CDR3 is TGTGCCATCAGTGAGGAGGGCAGGGGAGTCTACGAGCAGTACTTC. Protein product: CAISEEGRGVYEQYF.

This sequence joins TRBV19 and TRBJ2-3, with unresolved D. CDR3 length: 14 amino acids. The germline CDR1 and CDR2 sequences are LNHDA and SQIVND (reference sequence). Trimming left V 6 bases short and J 1 base short, with 11 bases between. This CDR3 reads CASRPALGTDTQYF. The CDR3 bases are TGTGCCAGTAGACCAGCCCTAGGCACAGATACGCAGTATTTT.

This clonotype showed up just a few times. The J gene is TRBJ2-1, the V gene TRBV14; 8 nucleotides agree with TRBD2. The CDR3 runs 16 residues. From germline, CDR1 is SGHDN and CDR2 FVKESK. Germline trimming cut 1 base from V and 8 bases from J; bases unmatched to any gene: 10. CDR3 sequence reads: CASSQVRASGWDEQFF. CDR3 bases: TGTGCCAGCAGCCAAGTTCGGGCTAGCGGGTGGGATGAGCAGTTCTTC. Variable domain in full (rest from reference TRBV14 and TRBJ2-1): EAGVTQFPSHSVIEKGQTVTLRCDPISGHDNLYWYRRVMGKEIKFLLHFVKESKQDESGMPNNRFLAERTGGTYSTLKVQPAELEDSGVYFCASSQVRASGWDEQFFGPGTRLTVL.

This clonotype was recorded many times. The chain joins TRBV19 to TRBJ1-1; TRBD1 is a possible D gene (6 bases). The V and J ends lost 4 bases and 4 bases respectively, with 16 bases between them. CDR1 and CDR2 (germline): LNHDA, SQIVND (reference sequence). The CDR3 spans 15 residues. The CDR3 sequence: CASSTRQGPGTEAFF. The CDR3 DNA sequence: TGTGCCAGTAGTACCAGGCAGGGGCCAGGCACTGAAGCTTTCTTT.

This chain's CDR3 is CASSLGTSGRAYNEQFF. CDR3 DNA sequence: TGTGCCAGCAGCTTAGGAACAAGCGGGAGGGCCTACAATGAGCAGTTCTTC. V usage is TRBV7-6 and J usage is TRBJ2-1, with TRBD2 matching 10 bases. Germline lookup yields CDR1 SGHVS and CDR2 FNYEAQ. After removal of 1 base from V and 2 bases from J, the junction contained 5 bases not matched to a gene. This CDR3 has 17 amino acids.

This clonotype was seen ten or more times. The V call is TRBV6-1, the J call TRBJ1-5; 11 bases align to TRBD1. There are 17 residues in the CDR3. Germline CDR1 and CDR2: MNHNS and SASEGT. J lost 0 bases, V lost 6 bases, and 7 bases had no gene match. CDR3 protein: CASSGTGGYYSNQPQHF. The CDR3 nucleotides are TGTGCCAGCAGCGGGACAGGGGGATACTATAGCAATCAGCCCCAGCATTTT.

This clonotype was picked up many times. The J gene is TRBJ2-3, the V gene TRBV24-1; 16 nucleotides align to TRBD2. The V gene end was trimmed by 5 bases and the J gene end by 5 bases; junction bases not matched to a gene: 15. Germline CDR1 reads KGHDR; CDR2 reads SFDVKD. The CDR3 is 20 residues long. The CDR3 bases are TGTGCCACCAGTGTCACACCGGGACTAGCGGGAGGGCCGTTTCTAGATACGCAGTATTTT. Its protein product is CATSVTPGLAGGPFLDTQYF.

The chain has TRBV11-2 and TRBJ2-7; D is possibly TRBD2 (6 bases). The CDR3 spans 16 residues. Trimming cost V 4 bases and J 2 bases, with 18 bases left between them. In germline, CDR1 is SGHAT, CDR2 FQNNGV. CDR3: CASSSIRGISTYEQYF. The DNA of the CDR3 is TGTGCCAGCAGCTCCATCCGGGGGATTTCTACCTACGAGCAGTACTTC. The whole variable domain, filled in from reference TRBV11-2 and TRBJ2-7, reads EAGVAQSPRYKIIEKRQSVAFWCNPISGHATLYWYQQILGQGPKLLIQFQNNGVVDDSQLPKDRFSAERLKGVDSTLKIQPAKLEDSAVYLCASSSIRGISTYEQYFGPGTRLTVT.